This T cell receptor beta chain was recorded in a study of post-analysis software for immune sequencing data. General study points: Several TRBV segments (TRBV5-6, TRBV5-1 and TRBV20-1 among them) occurred more frequently in patients than in controls.

Unique molecular identifiers were built into the TCR beta cDNA libraries. TCRdb re-analysed the PCR reads in MiXCR, keeping a single row per CDR3 protein. The data show roughly 430,000 distinct CDR3 sequences, roughly 38% seen once. Points on this clonotype: Antigen: not known.

This CDR3 is 13 amino acids long. V was cut by 5 bases and J by 3 bases, with 11 bases left in between. Sequenced sample: blood. The sequence derives from a girl aged 2 to 9 with multiple sclerosis. This chain connects TRBV12-3 or TRBV12-4 to TRBJ2-7, with D unclear. This CDR3 reads CASSIGLFYEQYF. CDR3 DNA: TGTGCCAGCAGTATAGGGCTGTTCTACGAGCAGTACTTC.